This is a list of T cell receptor beta chains from one sample in a study of blood T cell repertoires in COVID-19. Produced via immunoSEQ multiplex PCR; TCRdb's table is partial and in-frame only. The table lists fewer than 350,000 clones, roughly 90% of them singletons. Sequenced: peripheral blood. All receptors come from a woman aged 25 to 39 with COVID-19, enrolled during active disease. Both conserved end residues are trimmed from each CDR3.

J: TRBJ2-5; V: TRBV19; CDR3: ASSRGQDLQETQY
J: TRBJ2-1; V: TRBV7-9; CDR3: ASSPVSAYNEQF
J: TRBJ1-6; V: TRBV7-8; CDR3: ASSLAADNSPLH
J: TRBJ1-5; V: TRBV6-5; CDR3: ASSRGQGRNQPQH
J: TRBJ2-7; V: TRBV30; CDR3: AWNAGGWNEQY
J: TRBJ2-5; V: TRBV18; CDR3: ASSRDFQETQY
J: TRBJ2-3; V: TRBV19; CDR3: ASSQYQGDTQY
J: TRBJ2-6; V: TRBV30; CDR3: AWRGGAGANVLT
J: TRBJ2-5; V: TRBV29-1; CDR3: SIQGAQLETQY
J: TRBJ1-5; V: TRBV30; CDR3: AWSPPGSNQPQH
J: TRBJ2-1; V: TRBV19; CDR3: ASSTQGQGLGSEQF
J: TRBJ2-2; V: TRBV10-1; CDR3: ATRTRRDTGELF
J: TRBJ2-3; V: TRBV6-4; CDR3: ASSRGQNPTDTQY
J: TRBJ2-7; V: TRBV7-9; CDR3: ASSLVLSLNEQY
J: TRBJ1-2; V: TRBV27; CDR3: ASSFNSLANYGYT
J: TRBJ1-1; V: TRBV4-1; CDR3: ASSLDTGLAEAF
J: TRBJ2-3; V: TRBV11-2; CDR3: ASSNGLAGLRDTQY
J: TRBJ2-1; V: TRBV6-5; CDR3: ASSYSASGRGEQF
J: TRBJ1-1; V: TRBV28; CDR3: ASHTGTVEAF
J: TRBJ2-1; V: TRBV10-3; CDR3: AISESSRFEQF
J: TRBJ2-1; V: TRBV11-2; CDR3: ASSFRGLADRGNEQF
J: TRBJ2-3; V: TRBV6-5; CDR3: ASTTGWADTQY
J: TRBJ2-1; V: TRBV2; CDR3: ASKLFPGQEYNEQF
J: TRBJ1-4; V: TRBV2; CDR3: ASSLQTFSEKLF
J: TRBJ2-7; V: TRBV5-1; CDR3: ASSYRPTSGTAYEQY
J: TRBJ2-1; V: TRBV28; CDR3: ASSSPSGSSYNEQF
J: TRBJ2-5; V: TRBV30; CDR3: AWIGLYQETQY
J: TRBJ1-5; V: TRBV19; CDR3: ASSIDGQNQPQH
J: TRBJ2-7; V: TRBV25-1; CDR3: ASAALAGVEQY
J: TRBJ2-7; V: TRBV4-2; CDR3: ASSQGTRQESGEQY
J: TRBJ2-1; V: TRBV3-1/TRBV3-2; CDR3: ASSRLSGRSYNEQF
J: TRBJ1-2; V: TRBV6-6; CDR3: ASNHRDRVNYGYT
J: TRBJ2-7; V: TRBV7-8; CDR3: ASSLPQSYEQY
J: TRBJ1-4; V: TRBV18; CDR3: ASSPLQGGEKLF
J: TRBJ1-2; V: TRBV27; CDR3: ASSPTSRGNGYGYT
J: TRBJ2-7; V: TRBV9; CDR3: ASSVDSGGYEQY
J: TRBJ2-3; V: TRBV6-1; CDR3: ASSEASAGGSDTQY
J: TRBJ2-3; V: TRBV7-8; CDR3: ASSWPPDTQY
J: TRBJ2-2; V: TRBV24-1; CDR3: ATSGRTANTGELF
J: TRBJ1-2; V: TRBV6-5; CDR3: ASRTGDGYT
J: TRBJ1-5; V: TRBV19; CDR3: ASSTTGGNQPQH
J: TRBJ2-2; V: TRBV15; CDR3: ATSRDPAGGRTGELF
J: TRBJ2-7; V: TRBV14; CDR3: ASSPRWTFYEQY
J: TRBJ2-7; V: TRBV19; CDR3: ASSEGANYEQY